These 20 T cell receptor beta chains were all obtained from the same sample, sequenced in a study of neurological immune-mediated disorders. TCRdb ran MiXCR on the 5' RACE reads and lists one entry per CDR3 protein. In the table there are tens of thousands of distinct CDR3 sequences, under 5% of which are singletons. Material for sequencing was PBMCs. The receptors stem from a man aged 45 to 65 with multiple sclerosis.

In its sample, this clonotype was seen many times. The chain recombines TRBV5-1 with TRBJ2-5; 8 bases align to TRBD1. CDR1 is SGHRS and CDR2 is YFSETQ in the germline V gene. Trimming removed 0 bases from V and 3 bases from J; junction bases left unmatched: 7. CDR3 length equals 16 residues. The DNA for the CDR3 is TGCGCCAGCAGCTTGGGATACAAGACAGGGGAAGAGACCCAGTACTTC. Translation gives CASSLGYKTGEETQYF.

In this sample, this clonotype turned up a few times. The chain combines TRBV12-3 or TRBV12-4 with TRBJ2-3; no definite D call. Trimming removed 3 bases at V and 4 bases at J, with 14 bases between. The CDR3 is 15 residues long. The CDR3 is CASSFVLSGSDTQYF. DNA of the CDR3: TGTGCCAGCAGTTTTGTTCTTTCGGGCTCAGATACGCAGTATTTT.

In its sample, this clonotype was seen many times. This chain links TRBV5-4 with TRBJ2-2, with TRBD1 matching over 9 bases. With V trimmed by 4 bases and J by 5 bases, 3 bases remained unmatched. Germline CDR1 SGHNT, CDR2 YYREEE (reference sequence). The CDR3 has 14 amino acids. CDR3 sequence: CASSLGQGTGELFF. The CDR3 coding sequence is TGTGCCAGCAGCCTGGGACAGGGTACCGGGGAGCTGTTTTTT. Full variable domain (outside the CDR3, taken from reference TRBV5-4 and TRBJ2-2): ETGVTQSPTHLIKTRGQQVTLRCSSQSGHNTVSWYQQALGQGPQFIFQYYREEENGRGNFPPRFSGLQFPNYSSELNVNALELDDSALYLCASSLGQGTGELFFGEGSRLTVL.

This clonotype came up many times. A much larger clone differs by one base, so this may be a read error. V and J are TRBV5-1 and TRBJ1-1; tentative D call: TRBD1 (5 bases). The CDR3 covers 13 residues. Trimming cost V 5 bases and J 6 bases, with 14 bases left between them. Per germline, CDR1 SGHRS and CDR2 YFSETQ. The DNA of the CDR3 is TGCGCCAGCAGTACCAAAGGGGCAGCTGAAGCTTTCTTT. This codes for CASSTKGAAEAFF.

This clonotype appeared many times. This chain links TRBV12-3 or TRBV12-4 with TRBJ2-1; TRBD1 matches at 8 bases. V lost 4 bases, J lost 4 bases, and 6 bases stayed unmatched. CDR3 length equals 15 residues. The CDR3: CASSYGTGPYNEQFF. Here the CDR3 DNA reads TGTGCCAGCAGTTACGGGACAGGACCGTACAATGAGCAGTTCTTC.

There are many counts of this clonotype. The chain links TRBV4-1 to TRBJ1-4; TRBD1 matches at 7 bases. The CDR3 is 16 residues long. The V segment lost 8 bases and the J segment 0 bases; nucleotides outside the gene matches: 9. The germline V gene has CDR1 MGHRA and CDR2 YSYEKL. This CDR3 is CASSFPGGATNEKLFF. In DNA form, the CDR3 reads TGCGCCAGCTCATTCCCAGGGGGAGCAACTAATGAAAAACTGTTTTTT.

At least ten counts were recorded for this clonotype. The chain combines TRBV7-2 with TRBJ2-1; D gene uncertain. V shed 3 bases and J shed 6 bases, with 9 bases lying between them. Germline V gene lookup returns CDR1 SGHTA and CDR2 FQGNSA. This CDR3 comprises 13 residues. CDR3 sequence (DNA): TGTGCCAGCAGCTTGAAGACCGGCAATGAGCAGTTCTTC. It is translated as CASSLKTGNEQFF.

This clonotype was recorded at least ten times. Relative to the germline gene, one junction end is altered; a read error may explain this. This chain links TRBV3-1 with TRBJ1-5, with 7 nucleotides matching TRBD1. Germline V gene lookup returns CDR1 LGHDT and CDR2 YNNKEL (reference sequence). The CDR3 contains 13 residues. CDR3 sequence: CASSRDSSQPQNF. CDR3 DNA sequence: TGTGCCAGCAGCCGGGACAGTAGTCAGCCCCAGAATTTT.

In this sample, this clonotype turned up many times. The chain employs TRBV28 and TRBJ2-2; TRBD1 aligns across 8 bases. V lost 2 bases and J lost 6; bases outside the gene matches: 5. The CDR3 totals 15 residues. Germline assignment: CDR1 MDHEN and CDR2 SYDVKM. CDR3 region: CASSLRTGTPGELFF. The CDR3 DNA follows: TGTGCCAGCAGTTTAAGGACAGGGACCCCCGGGGAGCTGTTTTTT. The full variable domain, its missing parts supplied by reference TRBV28 and TRBJ2-2, is DVKVTQSSRYLVKRTGEKVFLECVQDMDHENMFWYRQDPGLGLRLIYFSYDVKMKEKGDIPEGYSVSREKKERFSLILESASTNQTSMYLCASSLRTGTPGELFFGEGSRLTVL.

This clonotype showed up many times. This chain links TRBV18 with TRBJ2-5; TRBD1 is a possible D gene (6 bases). Germline CDR1 KGHSH, CDR2 LQKENI. The V gene lost 6 bases and the J gene lost 3 bases, with 11 bases spanning the gap. The CDR3 covers 13 residues. The CDR3 loop is CASSPRQEETQYF. CDR3 DNA sequence: TGTGCCAGCTCGCCAAGACAGGAAGAGACCCAGTACTTC.

Turning to this clonotype: A much larger clone differs from this one at a single base, so this may be a read error. The chain combines TRBV12-3 or TRBV12-4 with TRBJ1-5; D not certain. The V and J ends lost 6 bases and 1 base respectively, with 7 bases between them. The CDR3 sequence is 13 residues long. The CDR3 is CASRTGSNQPQHF. The CDR3 DNA reads as TGTGCCAGCAGGACCGGGAGCAATCAGCCCCAGCATTTT.

This clonotype was counted at least ten times. The gene calls are TRBV18 and TRBJ1-1; D not resolved. CDR1 is KGHSH, CDR2 LQKENI, per germline. Trimming stripped 1 base from V and 5 bases from J, with 5 bases between. This CDR3 has 12 amino acids. CDR3 bases: TGTGCCAGCTCACCACAACAGACTGAAGCTTTCTTT. The encoded protein is CASSPQQTEAFF.

This clonotype has a count of ten or more. This rearrangement joins TRBV20-1 to TRBJ2-7, with TRBD1 as a possible D gene (5 bases). V was trimmed by 0 bases and J by 3 bases, leaving 12 bases between them. CDR3 length: 14 amino acids. The germline CDR1 and CDR2 sequences are DFQATT and SNEGSKA (reference sequence). The CDR3 region is CSARDSRAIYEQYV. CDR3 bases: TGCAGTGCTAGAGATTCCAGGGCTATCTACGAGCAGTACGTC.

This clonotype has a count of ten or more. The rearrangement links TRBV12-3 or TRBV12-4 to TRBJ2-1; 12 bases are shared with TRBD2. The length of the CDR3 is 15 residues. V was pared by 5 bases and J by 8 bases, with 7 bases of the junction left unmatched. The CDR3 spells CASSRASGGAYEQFF. In nucleotides, the CDR3 is TGTGCCAGCAGTAGGGCTAGCGGGGGGGCCTATGAGCAGTTCTTC.

At least ten counts were recorded for this clonotype. The DNA for the CDR3 is TGCGCCAGCAGTCTAACTAGCGGAGGGACCGGGGAGCTGTTTTTT. Amino acids: CASSLTSGGTGELFF. The chain recombines TRBV5-1 with TRBJ2-2; the match to TRBD2 covers 8 bases. V was clipped by 5 bases and J by 5 bases; unmatched bases: 8. In germline, CDR1 is SGHRS, CDR2 YFSETQ. This CDR3 has 15 residues. The variable domain in full, with the rest retrieved from reference TRBV5-1 and TRBJ2-2, is KAGVTQTPRYLIKTRGQQVTLSCSPISGHRSVSWYQQTPGQGLQFLFEYFSETQRNKGNFPGRFSGRQFSNSRSEMNVSTLELGDSALYLCASSLTSGGTGELFFGEGSRLTVL.

This clonotype was found many times. The chain is built from TRBV7-2 and TRBJ2-3; perhaps TRBD1 as D (5 bases). Germline V gene lookup returns CDR1 SGHTA and CDR2 FQGNSA. Deletions cut 0 bases from V and 4 bases from J, with 8 bases between. The CDR3 is 14 amino acids. CDR3 amino acids: CASSLARGADTQYF. DNA for the CDR3: TGTGCCAGCAGCTTAGCAAGGGGCGCAGATACGCAGTATTTT.

The V call is TRBV14, the J call TRBJ2-4, with D hard to call. Germline loops: CDR1 SGHDN, CDR2 FVKESK. CDR3 length: 16 residues. The V and J ends lost 1 base and 5 bases respectively, with 15 bases between them. In DNA, the CDR3 is TGTGCCAGCAGCCAAGGAAAGTTTCGCGCGGAAAACATTCAGTACTTC. It is translated as CASSQGKFRAENIQYF. Filled out from reference TRBV14 and TRBJ2-4, the complete variable domain reads EAGVTQFPSHSVIEKGQTVTLRCDPISGHDNLYWYRRVMGKEIKFLLHFVKESKQDESGMPNNRFLAERTGGTYSTLKVQPAELEDSGVYFCASSQGKFRAENIQYFGAGTRLSVL.

This clonotype was observed many times. A clone one base away is much larger, so this may be a read error. CDR3 coding DNA: TGTGCCAGCAGCTTATCCGGAAAGGGAATGGCTGAGCAGTTCTTC. It yields the protein CASSLSGKGMAEQFF. The J gene is TRBJ2-1, the V gene TRBV7-9, with D hard to call. Germline values: CDR1 SEHNR, CDR2 FQNEAQ (reference sequence). This CDR3 has 15 amino acids. V was pared by 2 bases and J by 9 bases, with 17 bases between. The full variable domain, completed using reference TRBV7-9 and TRBJ2-1, is DTGVSQNPRHKITKRGQNVTFRCDPISEHNRLYWYRQTLGQGPEFLTYFQNEAQLEKSRLLSDRFSAERPKGSFSTLEIQRTEQGDSAMYLCASSLSGKGMAEQFFGPGTRLTVL.

This clonotype has ten or more counts. This chain links TRBV20-1 with TRBJ2-7, with 7 bases aligning to TRBD1. The length of the CDR3 is 14 residues. Germline V gene data show CDR1 as DFQATT and CDR2 as SNEGSKA (reference sequence). V trimming: 3 bases; J trimming: 3 bases; junction bases outside the gene matches: 8. Here the CDR3 DNA reads TGCAGTGCTAGCCATTCCAGGGGGAACTACGAGCAGTACTTC. Translation: CSASHSRGNYEQYF.

This clonotype occurred a few times. This may come from a read error, since a much larger clone is one base off. This chain links TRBV5-1 with TRBJ1-3; the D is unclear. The CDR3 sequence is 15 residues long. Germline V gene data show CDR1 as SGHRS and CDR2 as YFSETQ. With 3 bases removed from V and 1 base from J, the gap between germline ends came to 11 bases. The CDR3 region has the DNA TGCGCCAGCAGCTCTTCCGGGCAATCTGGAAACACCATATATTTT. Residues: CASSSSGQSGNTIYF.